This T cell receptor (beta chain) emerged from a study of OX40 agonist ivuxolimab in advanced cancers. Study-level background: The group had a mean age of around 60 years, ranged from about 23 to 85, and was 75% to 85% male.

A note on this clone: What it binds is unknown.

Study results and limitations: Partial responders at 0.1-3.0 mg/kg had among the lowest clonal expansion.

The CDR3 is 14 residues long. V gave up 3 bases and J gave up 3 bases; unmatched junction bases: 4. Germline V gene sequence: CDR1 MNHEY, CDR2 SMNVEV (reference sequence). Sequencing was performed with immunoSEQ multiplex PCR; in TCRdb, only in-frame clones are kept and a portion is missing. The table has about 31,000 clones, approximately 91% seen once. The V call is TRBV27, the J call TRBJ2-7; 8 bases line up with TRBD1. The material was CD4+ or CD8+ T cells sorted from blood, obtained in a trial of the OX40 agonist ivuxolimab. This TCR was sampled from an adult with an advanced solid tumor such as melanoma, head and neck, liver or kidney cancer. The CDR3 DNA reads TGTGCCAGCAGTTTCGCTGGACAGGGCTACGAGCAGTACTTC. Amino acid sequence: CASSFAGQGYEQYF.